This T cell receptor beta chain is drawn from a study of T cell responses to AZD1222 COVID-19 vaccine. Study information: It was second doses at about 4 or about 12 weeks that were pooled.

Study-level results: Unmutated variant regions are reportedly targeted by nearly half of spike-specific TCRs. Distributed over spike, vaccine-associated CD4 TCRs predominated at 160-218 and 743-854. Mostly white British, mostly female donors; authors suggested clonal diversity may be underestimated.

Sequenced by immunoSEQ multiplex PCR; TCRdb stores in-frame clones only, minus some. This sample yields around 180,000 clones, of which around 88% are seen a single time; less than 0.55% belongs to the top ten. The CDR3 contains 13 residues. Germline V gives CDR1 MDHEN, CDR2 SYDVKM. Between the trimmed V and J ends, which lost 0 bases and 4 bases, there was a span of 4 bases. A remark on this clone: Its specificity is not known.

The TCR comes from an adult in good health. The sequencing here drew on peripheral blood, taken on day 0 of AZD1222 vaccination. The chain carries TRBV28 and TRBJ1-5; D uncertain. CDR3 loop: CASSLWENQPQHF. The DNA for the CDR3 is TGTGCCAGCAGTTTATGGGAAAATCAGCCCCAGCATTTT.